The clone carrying this T cell receptor beta chain was counted only a few times. Its antigen remains unidentified. The single heparinised draw taken from each donor contained approximately 120 mL of blood on average. Each population that was sorted was more than 95% pure. The sequenced template was cDNA made from the entire isolated RNA. Libraries were prepared by immunoSEQ multiplex PCR; TCRdb keeps only in-frame clonotypes and omits some of them. The sample yields nearly 700,000 clones, roughly 13% seen once. This CDR3 comprises 16 residues. Trimming removed 7 bases from V and 1 base from J; junction bases left unmatched: 9. The germline gives CDR1 SGHRS, CDR2 YFSETQ. The entry originates in a study of beta chain features in type 1 diabetes. Study findings and constraints: Researchers could not determine here whether HLA type influences TCRB rearrangement. Patients with Type 1 diabetes showed moderately but significantly shorter TCRB CDR3s in all four CD4+ subsets.

The genes are TRBV5-1 and TRBJ2-2; 8 nucleotides line up with TRBD1. This clonotype was sampled from a man younger than 35 with type 1 diabetes. Sample: naive CD4+ T cells from blood. The CDR3 loop reads CASSGGAGVNTGELFF. CDR3 nucleotide sequence: TGCGCCAGCTCAGGGGGCGCAGGGGTGAACACCGGGGAGCTGTTTTTT.